These 14 T cell receptor beta chains share one sample of origin, sequenced in a study of blood T cell repertoires in COVID-19. Profiled with immunoSEQ multiplex PCR; TCRdb holds only in-frame clones, not every one. The table includes 250,000 to 400,000 clones, around 87% detected once. The sample was PBMCs or T cells enriched from blood (not recorded which). The receptors originated from a woman in her 30s who had recovered from COVID-19.

The J gene is TRBJ2-2, the V gene TRBV24-1; possibly TRBD1 for D (6 bases). V gave up 7 bases and J gave up 4 bases, with 9 bases separating them. Germline lookup yields CDR1 KGHDR and CDR2 SFDVKD. The CDR3 spans 13 residues. The CDR3 coding sequence is TGTGCCACCAGGAGGGGGAGCACCGGGGAGCTGTTTTTT. Translating it yields CATRRGSTGELFF.

The V call is TRBV3-1 (or the pseudogene TRBV3-2), the J call TRBJ2-7; 10 positions agree with TRBD2. V gave up 0 bases and J gave up 6 bases; unmatched junction bases: 11. Germline V CDR1 and CDR2: LGHDT, YNNKEL (reference sequence). The length of the CDR3 is 17 residues. This chain's CDR3 is CASSQDLFTSGVLEQYF. DNA of the CDR3: TGTGCCAGCAGCCAAGATCTTTTCACTAGCGGGGTTCTCGAGCAGTACTTC.

The J gene is TRBJ2-2, the V gene TRBV19, with 7 bases lining up with TRBD1. Germline CDR1 reads LNHDA; CDR2 reads SQIVND (reference sequence). Germline trimming cut 5 bases from V and 3 bases from J; bases unmatched to any gene: 9. This CDR3 has 16 residues. This CDR3 is CASSPHRGSDTGELFF. CDR3 in DNA: TGTGCCAGTAGTCCCCACAGGGGTTCGGACACCGGGGAGCTGTTTTTT.

The CDR3 sequence is CASSKEGPLYGYTF. The CDR3 nucleotides read TGTGCCAGTAGTAAGGAGGGCCCCCTCTATGGCTACACCTTC. The chain couples TRBV19 to TRBJ1-2; no firm D call. Germline-derived CDR1 and CDR2 are LNHDA and SQIVND (reference sequence). V dropped 4 bases and J dropped 4 bases, with 13 bases sitting between them. This CDR3 spans 14 amino acids.

The table lists this clone with a few counts. CDR3 region: CASSQGTSVTYEQYF. In nucleotides, the CDR3 is TGCGCCAGCAGCCAAGGGACTAGCGTAACCTACGAGCAGTACTTC. The rearrangement joins TRBV4-3 to TRBJ2-7, with 9 positions matching TRBD2. This CDR3 is 15 amino acids long. J lost 2 bases, V lost 1 base, and 3 bases had no gene match. CDR1 is LGHNA and CDR2 is YSLEER in the germline V gene.

The chain employs TRBV5-1 and TRBJ2-7, with 8 bases fitting TRBD1. V gave up 4 bases and J gave up 0 bases; unmatched junction bases: 3. CDR1 and CDR2 (germline): SGHRS, YFSETQ. This CDR3 comprises 14 residues. The CDR3 bases are TGCGCCAGCAGCGGGACAGGAAGCTCCTACGAGCAGTACTTC. This translates into CASSGTGSSYEQYF. Together with reference TRBV5-1 and TRBJ2-7, the CDR3 gives the full variable domain: KAGVTQTPRYLIKTRGQQVTLSCSPISGHRSVSWYQQTPGQGLQFLFEYFSETQRNKGNFPGRFSGRQFSNSRSEMNVSTLELGDSALYLCASSGTGSSYEQYFGPGTRLTVT.

V is TRBV6-1 and J is TRBJ2-1; 8 nucleotides agree with TRBD1. The CDR3 totals 14 residues. Germline loops: CDR1 MNHNS, CDR2 SASEGT. V dropped 2 bases and J dropped 8; count of bases not matched to a gene: 5. The CDR3 spells CASSEPRGRDEQFF. In DNA, the CDR3 is TGTGCCAGCAGTGAACCCAGGGGGCGTGATGAGCAGTTCTTC.

The chain links TRBV12-3 or TRBV12-4 to TRBJ1-1; D unclear. Trimming cost V 2 bases and J 1 base, with 5 bases left between them. CDR3 length: 13 residues. CDR3 nucleotides: TGTGCCAGCAGTTTACACGGGAACACTGAAGCTTTCTTT. As protein: CASSLHGNTEAFF.

The genes are TRBV6-5 and TRBJ1-1; no reliable D call. Germline loops: CDR1 MNHEY, CDR2 SVGAGI. V was trimmed by 6 bases and J by 2 bases, leaving 10 bases between them. The CDR3 consists of 13 residues. CDR3 residues: CASSRRGNTEAFF. The CDR3 bases are TGTGCCAGCAGCCGGCGGGGTAACACTGAAGCTTTCTTT.

The rearrangement links TRBV4-2 to TRBJ2-3, with 8 bases fitting TRBD1. Germline V lookup: CDR1 LGHNA, CDR2 YNFKEQ. Trimming removed 1 base from V and 2 bases from J; junction bases left unmatched: 2. The CDR3 spans 15 residues. The CDR3 loop reads CASSQGTGYTDTQYF. The CDR3 DNA reads as TGTGCCAGCAGCCAAGGGACAGGGTACACAGATACGCAGTATTTT.

The chain couples TRBV19 to TRBJ1-2; D perhaps matches TRBD1 (5 bases). V was pared by 3 bases and J by 3 bases, with 11 bases between. From germline, CDR1 is LNHDA and CDR2 SQIVND (reference sequence). This CDR3 comprises 14 residues. The CDR3 loop is CASSMPGPYYGYTF. The CDR3 DNA reads as TGTGCCAGTAGTATGCCAGGGCCATACTATGGCTACACCTTC.

The V and J genes are TRBV6-5 and TRBJ2-1; tentatively, D is TRBD2 (5 bases). Germline lookup yields CDR1 MNHEY and CDR2 SVGAGI. The ends were cut back, 5 bases at V and 12 bases at J, with 14 bases in the middle. The CDR3 is made up of 12 amino acids. CDR3 residues: CASSPSAEGQFF. CDR3 coding DNA: TGTGCCAGCAGTCCCTCGGCCGAGGGGCAGTTCTTC.

The V and J genes are TRBV29-1 and TRBJ2-1, with D unresolved. The CDR3 length is 11 residues. V was pared by 2 bases and J by 5 bases, with 4 bases between. Germline V CDR1 and CDR2: SQVTM, ANQGSEA. CDR3 sequence reads: CSVEYDNEQFF. CDR3 DNA sequence: TGCAGCGTTGAATATGACAATGAGCAGTTCTTC.

The chain links TRBV2 to TRBJ1-2; 8 nucleotides match TRBD1. The CDR3 has 13 residues. With 1 base clipped from V and 6 bases from J, the junction kept 1 base outside the gene matches. Germline CDR1 is SNHLY and CDR2 is FYNNEI. The DNA for the CDR3 is TGTGCCAGCAGTGAAGACAGGGGGAATGGCTACACCTTC. This encodes CASSEDRGNGYTF.